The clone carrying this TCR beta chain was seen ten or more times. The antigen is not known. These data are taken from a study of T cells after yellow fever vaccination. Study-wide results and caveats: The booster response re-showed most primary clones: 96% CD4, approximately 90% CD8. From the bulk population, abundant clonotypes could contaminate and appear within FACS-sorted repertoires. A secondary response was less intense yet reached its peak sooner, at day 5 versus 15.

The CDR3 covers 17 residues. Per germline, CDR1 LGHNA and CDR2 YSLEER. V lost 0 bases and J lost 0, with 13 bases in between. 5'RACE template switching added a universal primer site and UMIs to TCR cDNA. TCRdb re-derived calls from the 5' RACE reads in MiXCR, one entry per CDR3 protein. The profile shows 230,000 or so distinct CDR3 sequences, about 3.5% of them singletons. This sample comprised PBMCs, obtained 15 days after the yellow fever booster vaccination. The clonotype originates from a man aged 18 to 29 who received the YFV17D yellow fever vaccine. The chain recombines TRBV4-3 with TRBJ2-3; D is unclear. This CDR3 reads CASSQDMSAYSTDTQYF. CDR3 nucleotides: TGCGCCAGCAGCCAAGATATGTCAGCTTATAGCACAGATACGCAGTATTTT.